This record looks at one T cell receptor (beta chain) sequence and its context. V lost 4 bases to trimming and J lost 0 bases, with 13 bases between them. Per germline, CDR1 LNHDA and CDR2 SQIVND (reference sequence). The CDR3 totals 16 residues. This entry is derived from a study of T cells in Graves' hyperthyroidism and ophthalmopathy. Reasons for excluding patients were uncontrolled infection, other autoimmune disease, pregnancy or lactation. RNA transcripts provided the source from which TCR beta CDR3 regions were amplified. The HTBI primer set drove a first-round RT-PCR of the TCR CDR3. In TCRdb, the multiplex PCR reads were re-called with MiXCR into one record per CDR3 protein. The sample has about 560,000 distinct CDR3 sequences, over 15% seen once.

The V call is TRBV19, the J call TRBJ1-5, with D uncertain. Sequenced sample: blood. The clonotype originates from a woman younger than 35 with Graves' hyperthyroidism. The CDR3 protein is CASSKGPGYSNQPQHF. The DNA of the CDR3 is TGTGCCAGTAGTAAGGGTCCGGGATATAGCAATCAGCCCCAGCATTTT.